This T cell receptor beta chain emerged from a study of T cell repertoires in aging, cancer and after chemotherapy. At the level of the study: Six age groups, ranging from 30 or younger to 70 or older, included the donors. Paired samples before and after chemotherapy came from glioblastoma patients receiving temozolomide-based therapy. The whole study produced a dataset of about 8.8 million TCR reads.

V was shortened by 5 bases and J by 0 bases, with 11 bases between the two germline ends. CDR1 ENHRY and CDR2 SYGVKD come from the germline V gene. CDR3 length equals 14 residues. TRB rearrangements spanning V, D and J were amplified using mixed TRB-A/B primers. TCRdb reprocessed the multiplex PCR reads with MiXCR, giving one entry per CDR3 protein. The sample shows over 15,000 distinct CDR3 sequences, less than 45% of them seen only once. This clonotype has just a few counts. Peripheral blood genomic DNA, not sorted cells or RNA, was the template. The chain is built from TRBV10-3 and TRBJ2-7, with D hard to call. Sequencing was performed on blood. This clonotype originated in a human donor with a solid tumor. For the CDR3, the DNA is TGTGCCATCAGTCAAAGTAGCCCCTCCTACGAGCAGTACTTC. It translates to CAISQSSPSYEQYF.